This T cell receptor (beta chain) is from a study of T cells in localized non-small cell lung cancer. The repertoire was sequenced with immunoSEQ multiplex PCR; TCRdb's copy has only in-frame clones and lacks some. This sample has about 27,000 clones, with roughly nine tenths found just once. Study-wide findings and caveats: When the top 100 tumor clones were examined, a median about 60 of them also appeared in the adjacent lung, which was paired and uninvolved.

CDR1 SGHNT and CDR2 YYREEE come from the germline V gene (reference sequence). Trimming pared 0 bases from V and 3 bases from J, leaving 6 bases between. CDR3 length equals 13 residues. Remarks on this clone: The antigen remains unidentified.

This clonotype was sampled from a female donor aged 60 or older with stage II squamous cell lung carcinoma. The sample here was peripheral blood, taken before any cancer treatment. This chain joins TRBV5-4 and TRBJ1-2; D uncertain. The DNA for the CDR3 is TGTGCCAGCAGCTTGGACCAGGACTATGGCTACACCTTC. Translating it yields CASSLDQDYGYTF.